This T cell receptor beta chain was captured by sequencing in a study of PD-1 blockade in classical Hodgkin lymphoma. Notes on the study in general: In newly diagnosed patients, baseline TCR diversity was reportedly below that of healthy donors. The diversity seen at baseline in complete responders resembled that of newly diagnosed patients. Whatever underlies the repertoire differences (possibly disease activity or prior therapy) remains undefined.

Germline V CDR1 and CDR2: MNHEY, SMNVEV (reference sequence). Trimming took 3 bases from V and 4 from J; bases not matched to a gene: 1. This CDR3 has 14 residues. Measured with immunoSEQ multiplex PCR; TCRdb has only the in-frame clones, and not every one. The data show about 40,000 clones, roughly 88% seen once. Following autologous stem cell transplantation, relapse occurred in every patient, and exposure to brentuximab vedotin varied. Patients showed best responses of complete response, partial response or progressive disease. On this clone: Its antigen is not identified.

This receptor was identified in a human donor with classical Hodgkin lymphoma. This specimen was peripheral blood mononuclear cells (PBMCs), taken before the second cycle of nivolumab. The chain links TRBV27 to TRBJ1-1, with 11 positions matching TRBD1. The CDR3 loop reads CASSFGTGGTEAFF. The CDR3, as DNA: TGTGCCAGCAGTTTCGGGACAGGGGGCACTGAAGCTTTCTTT.